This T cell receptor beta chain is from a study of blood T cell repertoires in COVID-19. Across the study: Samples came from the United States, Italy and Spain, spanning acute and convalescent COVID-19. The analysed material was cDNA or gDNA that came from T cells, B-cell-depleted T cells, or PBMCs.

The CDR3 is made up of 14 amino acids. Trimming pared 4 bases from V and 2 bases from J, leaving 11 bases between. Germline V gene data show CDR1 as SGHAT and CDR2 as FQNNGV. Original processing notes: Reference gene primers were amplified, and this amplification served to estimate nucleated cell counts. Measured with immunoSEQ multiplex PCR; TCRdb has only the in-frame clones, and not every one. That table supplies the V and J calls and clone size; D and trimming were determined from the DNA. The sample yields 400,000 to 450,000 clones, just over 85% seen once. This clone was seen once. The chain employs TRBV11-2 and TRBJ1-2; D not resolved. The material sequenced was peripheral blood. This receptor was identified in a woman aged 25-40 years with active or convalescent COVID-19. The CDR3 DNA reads TGTGCCAGCAGCTCCTCGGGTGGGAACTATGGCTACACCTTC. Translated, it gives CASSSSGGNYGYTF.